This T cell receptor (beta chain) was documented in a study of blood T cell repertoires in COVID-19. For the study at large: From T cells, B-cell-depleted T cells, or PBMCs came the material, which was cDNA or gDNA.

Clones were read by immunoSEQ multiplex PCR, and TCRdb kept only the in-frame ones, dropping some. Of about 87,000 clones listed, over 70% are singletons. The CDR3 is 14 residues long. In germline, CDR1 is WSHSY, CDR2 SAAADI. Trimming pared 6 bases from V and 6 bases from J, leaving 15 bases between. This rearrangement joins TRBV10-2 to TRBJ2-1; unclear D gene. Material for sequencing was peripheral blood. This receptor was taken from a woman aged 45-65 years with acute or convalescent COVID-19. The CDR3 sequence is CASRSIGDINEQFF. The CDR3 nucleotides are TGCGCCAGCAGAAGCATTGGAGATATCAATGAGCAGTTCTTC.